This record covers a single T cell receptor (beta chain). This clone was observed a single time. Its antigen remains undetermined. Qualities for individual bases were not recorded, and no much larger clone is one base off. The library was built by means of the immunoSEQ multiplex PCR assay. For the multiplex PCR, a mixture combining 60 forward primers for TCR Vbeta segments and 13 reverse primers for TCR Jbeta segments was used. The CDR3 region of rearranged TCR beta genes was amplified from genomic DNA with a multiplex PCR assay. The Illumina HiSeq System was used to sequence the amplified TCR beta libraries as 87-base-pair reads. On the study's bioinformatics: Across the 500 to 750 repertoires, a later analysis counted approximately 83 million unique TCR beta chains, around 10 million of which were shared by at least two donors. Raw reads were error-corrected and collapsed into unique sequences with a nearest-neighbor algorithm that merged closely related sequences to remove PCR and sequencing errors. To assign V, D and J gene segments, CDR3 sequences were aligned to IMGT reference sequences. For a sequence to be retained, a match of at least six nucleotides to both a V gene segment and a J gene segment was required. A rearrangement counted as productive if the CDR3 had no stop codons and remained in frame with V and J, and every other rearrangement counted as non-productive. CDR3 was defined according to IMGT convention as the region running from the second conserved V-encoded cysteine to the conserved J-encoded phenylalanine. The earlier analysis of a few hundred of the donors excluded sequences that lacked an unambiguous match to a single V gene segment. In an earlier analysis of a few hundred of the donors, V segments were called functional above 56.7% productive rearrangements and were called segregating when the between-donor standard deviation exceeded 5%. A statistical classification framework was built to diagnose cytomegalovirus status from the catalog of TCR beta chain sequences. In a later analysis, V and J genes were assigned by comparing TCR nucleotide sequences against IMGT/GENE-DB human TR gene sequences. The TCRdist pipeline was used in a later analysis to assign CDR3 sequences and most-parsimonious VDJ recombination scenarios. In a later analysis, every TCR beta chain was defined by the combination of its CDR3 amino acid sequence and its V-gene family, and reads without a unique V-gene family were dropped. In a later analysis, 500 to 700 highly shared, low-generation-probability nucleotide sequences were removed to address suspected cross-contamination and a sequencing artifact. In a later analysis, a clonal expansion index was calculated for each public chain from normalized within-repertoire ranks of inferred template counts. A later analysis computed generation probabilities with a VDJ recombination model fitted to out-of-frame rearrangements, and checked the results against IGoR. In a later analysis, hypergeometric tests were used to score TCR-TCR, TCR-HLA and TCR-CMV co-occurrence, with a repertoire-size bias correction applied to TCR pairs. A later analysis estimated false discovery rates by permuting HLA or CMV assignments 20 times. In a later analysis, co-occurring TCRs were grouped with DBSCAN, and TCRdist sequence similarity was added when clustering was performed within HLA-allele-positive subsets. Co-occurrence clustering excluded repertoires with fewer than 30,000 or more than 120,000 public chains, plus five with anomalous nucleotide sharing. Imported from immuneACCESS, the table was reduced by TCRdb to in-frame sequences with V and J called. These copies leave out some clones; in studies compared against another copy, an unresolved V gene accounts for under half, and the cause of the remainder is not known. The DNA was the basis for D and trimming; V, J and clone size are from that table. The sample includes fewer than 200,000 clones, with around 79% observed a single time. The ten largest clones add up to over 0.95% of the sample.

This sample was taken from a study of cytomegalovirus exposure and HLA in healthy donors (dated by TCRdb to 2015 to 2018). Broadly, across the study: In an earlier analysis of roughly 590 of the donors, 276 Gb of sequence data and some 120 million unique TCR beta sequences from about 180 million T cells were reported. In addition to the first cohort of roughly 700 subjects, a separate validation cohort of over 90 different subjects was used. HLA typing included class I and class II loci at four-digit resolution. The study combined high-throughput TCR immunosequencing, statistical association of individual TCRs with disease status, and machine learning to predict cytomegalovirus infection status. An early release covering roughly 640 HLA-typed donors comprised approximately 300 gigabases of sequencing data and roughly 86 million unique TCR sequences. The genetic ancestry cluster associated with self-reported Caucasian donors included 81% of the 350 to 500 genotyped donors. To study patterns of TCR occurrence, a later analysis re-analyzed previously published TCR beta repertoires from 700 or so donors and added high-resolution HLA genotyping. An earlier analysis of 587 of the donors used high-throughput TCR beta sequencing to judge whether each TCR beta V gene segment behaved as functional or pseudogenic. Roughly five DR-DQ haplotypes were treated as single units for association and clustering because of strong linkage in the cohort. Rather than drawing on any new phenotypic data, the later analysis identified candidate immune exposures from TCR beta sequences and the way those sequences occurred across donors. A later genetic analysis used genome-wide SNP genotypes for 398 of the 666 donors, treating that subset as a discovery cohort. The number of donors typed differed by locus, with about 629-640 for A, B, C, DRB1 and DQB1, roughly 520 for DQA1, 600 to 610 for DPA1, and approximately 470 for DPB1. Every repertoire in the discovery cohort had been generated on one and the same sequencing platform. The study aimed to test whether cataloging public T cell receptors could reveal signatures of past pathogen exposure. The study profiled the T cell repertoires of 666 subjects by immunosequencing and related them to cytomegalovirus serostatus. Donor age, sex, ethnicity and CMV serostatus were compiled alongside the repertoire data. Across 398 genotyped donors of the cohort, an average of roughly 250,000 unique TCR beta nucleotide sequences per donor were sequenced, and about a sixth of those sequences were non-productive.

The cohort consisted of some 670 healthy bone marrow donors. All cohort members were sampled while nominally healthy, although unrecorded immune exposures were likely present. The donor was CMV seropositive and belonged to the group of 250 to 300 seropositive cohort members. Every donor gave a peripheral blood sample, and the peripheral blood mononuclear cells from that sample were used for TCR beta sequencing. Genomic DNA extraction from the blood cell samples was performed with the Qiagen DNeasy Blood Extraction Kit. Study-level results and caveats: According to a later analysis, TCR association rates differed among HLA loci, with DRB1 alleles showing the most associated TCRs and HLA-C alleles showing the fewest. Correlated functional status among segregating V segments might be attributable to linkage disequilibrium, but an unknown experimental factor could not be ruled out. Specific HLA alleles were associated with 16,951 TCR beta sequences at a false discovery rate of 0.05 in a later analysis. It was suggested by the authors that the approach could potentially be generalized to other disease states and immunological phenotypes. The cohort was sequenced for TCR beta chains only, and without alpha or paired-chain data the features that could be detected were limited. Compared with the 666-donor mean, donors in an Asian-associated ancestry cluster had fewer N-insertions in productive TCRs, according to a later genetic analysis. In an earlier analysis of 587 of the donors, most TCR beta V segments appeared in productive rearrangements about 87% or about 30% of the time, broadly matching IMGT annotations. The sequencing pipeline was judged likely to have produced a cluster of highly shared sequence variants as a technical artifact. Presence/absence analyses assumed roughly uniform sequencing depth across donors, an assumption that may not hold. The study listed 150 to 200 TCR beta chains as associated with cytomegalovirus. In both the original and validation cohorts, the classifier was reported to diagnose cytomegalovirus status with high specificity and sensitivity. While some public TCRs were present in many individuals, most TCR sequences turned up only very rarely across donors. CMV serostatus was the only immune exposure information available for the cohort. When HLA alleles, especially DR and DQ, strongly co-occurred, attributing TCR associations to individual alleles was difficult. A few of the identified cytomegalovirus-associated TCR beta chains were confirmed in vitro to be specific for cytomegalovirus antigens. According to a later analysis, parvovirus B19, influenza, CMV and Epstein-Barr virus appeared linked to several top co-occurrence clusters. About 15 rarely observed V segments, including chromosome 9 orphons, were excluded from the earlier analysis of some 590 of the donors because counts were too low. A further reported finding was that TCR beta sequences accurately predicted the HLA-A and HLA-B alleles for most subjects in the first cohort. A later analysis found that HLA-associated TCR beta chains were more clonally expanded and had lower generation probabilities than equally common non-associated chains. An association between a missense DCLRE1C variant and V-gene and J-gene trimming of TCR beta chains was found in a later genetic analysis and replicated in an independent cohort. A later analysis found that most CMV-associated TCR beta chains appeared HLA-restricted, with HLA associations seemingly driven largely by CMV exposure. Some IMGT-functional V segments, including TRBV6-2 and TRBV6-3, could not be told apart with the 87-base-pair reads, so those segments were excluded. HLA typing was unavailable for some donors at each locus, so association tests used only the typed subset.

The CDR3 numbers 15 residues from cysteine through phenylalanine. CDR3 DNA only is kept here, 45 bases in frame from base 1. From V the trimming removes 6 bases and from J it removes 7 bases, while the gene matches leave 8 bases of the junction unaccounted for. CDR1 is given as SNHLY and CDR2 as FYNNEI, both from the germline V gene. Sequenced material: PBMCs. Rearrangement joined TRBV2 to TRBJ2-2, and 10 bases in between align with TRBD1. This receptor was taken from a woman aged 50 to 65 in good health and CMV-seropositive. The DNA is as follows: TGTGCCAGCAGGGCGGGACAGGGGAATCACGGGGAGCTGTTTTTT. Translated, it reads CASRAGQGNHGELFF.